The entry that follows covers one TCR beta chain sequence. Unique molecular identifiers featured in how the TCRbeta library was prepared. TCRdb re-analysed the PCR reads in MiXCR, keeping a single row per CDR3 protein. The sample contains around 370,000 distinct CDR3 sequences, 10% of which appear only once. The record originates from a study of T-cell reconstitution after alpha-beta-depleted transplantation in children. Germline-derived CDR1 and CDR2 are MDHEN and SYDVKM. The length of the CDR3 is 15 residues. V was pared by 5 bases and J by 5 bases, with 19 bases between. The chain couples TRBV28 to TRBJ2-7, with D possibly matching TRBD1 (5 bases). This receptor was obtained from a human donor who donated a stem cell graft to a child with acute lymphoblastic leukemia. Sequenced material: PBMCs from the stem cell graft donor, taken from the stem cell graft. The CDR3 nucleotides are TGTGCCAGCAGTCCCCCCGGGCAGGGTCACAACGAGCAGTACTTC. Residues: CASSPPGQGHNEQYF. Based on the CDR3 plus reference TRBV28 and TRBJ2-7, the full variable domain is DVKVTQSSRYLVKRTGEKVFLECVQDMDHENMFWYRQDPGLGLRLIYFSYDVKMKEKGDIPEGYSVSREKKERFSLILESASTNQTSMYLCASSPPGQGHNEQYFGPGTRLTVT.